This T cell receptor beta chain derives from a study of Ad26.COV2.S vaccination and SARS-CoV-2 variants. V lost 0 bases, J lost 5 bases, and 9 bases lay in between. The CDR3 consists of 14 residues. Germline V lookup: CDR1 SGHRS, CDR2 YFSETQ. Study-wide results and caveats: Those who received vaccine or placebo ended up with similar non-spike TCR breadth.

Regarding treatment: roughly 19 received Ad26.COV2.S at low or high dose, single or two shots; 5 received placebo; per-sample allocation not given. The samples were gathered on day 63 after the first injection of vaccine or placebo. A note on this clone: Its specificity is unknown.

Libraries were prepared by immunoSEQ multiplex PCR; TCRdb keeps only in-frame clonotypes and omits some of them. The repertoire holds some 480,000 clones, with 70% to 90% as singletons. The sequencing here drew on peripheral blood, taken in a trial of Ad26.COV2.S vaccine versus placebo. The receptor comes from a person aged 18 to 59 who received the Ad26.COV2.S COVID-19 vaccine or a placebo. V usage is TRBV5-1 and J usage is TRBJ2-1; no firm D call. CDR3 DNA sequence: TGCGCCAGCAGCTTGGGCAGCCCCAACAATGAGCAGTTCTTC. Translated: CASSLGSPNNEQFF.